The clone carrying this T cell receptor beta chain was picked up many times. This sample is drawn from a study of T cells in Graves' hyperthyroidism and ophthalmopathy. The length of the CDR3 is 16 residues. The trim removed 1 base at V and 4 bases at J, leaving 4 bases unmatched. CDR1 is SGHRS and CDR2 is YFSETQ in the germline V gene. Template material for amplifying TCR beta CDR3 regions consisted of RNA transcripts. The TCR CDR3 first-round RT-PCR relied on the HTBI primer set. Each CDR3 protein is one row after TCRdb ran MiXCR on the multiplex PCR reads. The sample holds under 300,000 distinct CDR3 sequences, around 15% seen once.

Input material: blood. The V call is TRBV5-1, the J call TRBJ2-1, with TRBD2 matching over 11 bases. The receptor's source is a woman aged 45-65 years with Graves' hyperthyroidism that later progressed to Graves' ophthalmopathy. CDR3 sequence reads: CASSLTSGRSYNEQFF. CDR3 coding DNA: TGCGCCAGCAGCTTGACTAGCGGGAGAAGTTACAATGAGCAGTTCTTC. Using reference TRBV5-1 and TRBJ2-1 for the parts outside the CDR3, the full variable domain is KAGVTQTPRYLIKTRGQQVTLSCSPISGHRSVSWYQQTPGQGLQFLFEYFSETQRNKGNFPGRFSGRQFSNSRSEMNVSTLELGDSALYLCASSLTSGRSYNEQFFGPGTRLTVL.